This is a list of T cell receptor beta chains from one sample in a study of vaccination effects on CD4 cells after COVID-19. The data were produced by immunoSEQ multiplex PCR, yet TCRdb's version contains in-frame clones alone and is incomplete. The data contain 27,000 or so clones, 83% of them singletons. Their target antigens are unknown. This sample comprised CD4+ T cells from PBMCs cultured with HCoV-NL63 spike peptides, obtained after COVID-19 vaccination. Receptors originate from a human donor who received a COVID-19 vaccine. Some clones in this sample may be carry-over from other donors' samples. Both conserved end residues are part of each CDR3. The D gene is left open where the match is weak. Not all rows give a size; the values are once, few, many and, for expanded clones, a class.

D	V	size	length	J	DNA	CDR3
NA	TRBV6-5	NA	14	TRBJ2-2	TGTGCCAGCGCGACAGGCGGCGACACCGGGGAGCTGTTTTTT	CASATGGDTGELFF
NA	TRBV4-3	NA	15	TRBJ1-2	TGCGCCAGCAGCCAGGCCTCACAGGACAACTATGGCTACACCTTC	CASSQASQDNYGYTF
NA	TRBV10-3	NA	12	TRBJ1-4	TGTGCCATCCTAGGCGAGAATGAAAAACTGTTTTTT	CAILGENEKLFF
NA	TRBV4-1	NA	15	TRBJ2-5	TGCGCCAGCAGCCGATTTGGACGTATCCAAGAGACCCAGTACTTC	CASSRFGRIQETQYF
TRBD1	TRBV5-6	few	15	TRBJ2-2	TGTGCCAGCAGCACGACAGGGTTGGGAGCCGGGGAGCTGTTTTTT	CASSTTGLGAGELFF
NA	TRBV6-6	NA	15	TRBJ1-6	TGTGCCAGCAGTTACGATCTCGCAGCTAATTCACCCCTCCACTTT	CASSYDLAANSPLHF
TRBD2	TRBV5-1	NA	18	TRBJ2-3	TGCGCCAGCAGCTTCTACATGACCGGGACTAGTGGGGCAGATACGCAGTATTTT	CASSFYMTGTSGADTQYF
NA	TRBV9	few	15	TRBJ1-2	TGTGCCAGCAGCGTAGAGGCAGGGGTGGGATATGGCTACACCTTC	CASSVEAGVGYGYTF
TRBD1	TRBV4-2	once	13	TRBJ2-1	TGTGCCAGCAGCCTCCGGGACAGTGATGAGCAGTTCTTC	CASSLRDSDEQFF
NA	TRBV6-1	few	17	TRBJ1-3	TGTGCCAGCAGTGAAAAGGCAGGTTGGTCGGCTGGAAACACCATATATTTT	CASSEKAGWSAGNTIYF
NA	TRBV18	NA	15	TRBJ2-3	TGTGCCAGCTCCCTTCGCGGGGACTTCACAGATACGCAGTATTTT	CASSLRGDFTDTQYF
NA	TRBV3-1/TRBV3-2	NA	18	TRBJ2-3	TGTGCCAGCAGCCCTCGGGGGTCTATTCTCTCTAGCACAGATACGCAGTATTTT	CASSPRGSILSSTDTQYF
NA	TRBV30	NA	13	TRBJ1-1	TGTGCCTGGAGTAAGGGGATGAACACTGAAGCTTTCTTT	CAWSKGMNTEAFF
NA	TRBV30	medium-sized	17	TRBJ1-3	TGTGCCTGGAAAACAGGAGGGACGTCGAGCTCTGGAAACACCATATATTTT	CAWKTGGTSSSGNTIYF
TRBD1	TRBV14	few	14	TRBJ2-3	TGTGCCAGCAGCCACCCGGGACAGACAGATACGCAGTATTTT	CASSHPGQTDTQYF
TRBD1	TRBV19	NA	13	TRBJ1-2	TGTGCCAGTAGTATAATAGGGGGCGGTGGCTACACCTTC	CASSIIGGGGYTF
NA	TRBV20-1	NA	11	TRBJ2-5	TGCAGTGCTAGAGACCAAGAGACCCAGTACTTC	CSARDQETQYF
NA	TRBV3-1/TRBV3-2	NA	15	TRBJ1-6	TGTGCCAGCAGCGCCCAGGGTCGGTCTAATTCACCCCTCCACTTT	CASSAQGRSNSPLHF
NA	TRBV2	NA	14	TRBJ2-3	TGTGCCAGCAACCAGATTGGTAGCACAGATACGCAGTATTTT	CASNQIGSTDTQYF
NA	TRBV7-2	once	15	TRBJ1-1	TGTGCCAGCAGCCCGGGACGGCGAATCGTCACTGAAGCTTTCTTT	CASSPGRRIVTEAFF
NA	TRBV4-1	NA	14	TRBJ1-1	TGCGCCAGCAGGGGACCGACAATGAACACTGAAGCTTTCTTT	CASRGPTMNTEAFF
TRBD1	TRBV7-2	NA	15	TRBJ2-1	TGTGCCAGCAGCAATAACAGGGGGACCTACAATGAGCAGTTCTTC	CASSNNRGTYNEQFF
NA	TRBV24-1	NA	11	TRBJ1-4	TGTGCCACCAGAAGGGAGGGAAAACTGTTTTTT	CATRREGKLFF
TRBD1	TRBV6-2/TRBV6-3	few	17	TRBJ2-2	TGTGCCAGCAGTTACGCCTGGACAGGGGTGGAAACCGGGGAGCTGTTTTTT	CASSYAWTGVETGELFF
TRBD1	TRBV3-1/TRBV3-2	NA	17	TRBJ2-5	TGTGCCAGCAGCCAAGATCGTCCAGGGGGTGGTGTGGAGACCCAGTACTTC	CASSQDRPGGGVETQYF
NA	TRBV7-2	NA	11	TRBJ1-1	TGTGCCAGCAGCTTAGTCACTGAAGCTTTCTTT	CASSLVTEAFF